This TCR beta chain was retrieved from a study of OX40 agonist ivuxolimab in advanced cancers. About the research overall: Three patients, one with hepatocellular carcinoma and two with cutaneous melanoma, achieved partial responses.

The V end lost 9 bases, the J end lost 1 base, and 22 bases lay between the germline ends. CDR1 is ENHRY and CDR2 is SYGVKD in the germline V gene. This CDR3 contains 16 residues. Using immunoSEQ multiplex PCR, the repertoire was profiled, and TCRdb retains in-frame clones only, with some absent. The table lists 70,000 to 80,000 clones, around nine tenths of them singletons, with 0.7% to 0.9% in the top ten. Sampling of blood occurred at baseline, cycle 4 day 1, and cycle 7 day 1. The chain recombines TRBV10-3 with TRBJ2-7, with D possibly being TRBD2 (6 bases). This TCR derives from an adult with an advanced solid tumor such as melanoma, head and neck, liver or kidney cancer. The input for sequencing was CD4+ or CD8+ T cells sorted from blood, taken in a trial of the OX40 agonist ivuxolimab. CDR3 bases: TGTGCCATAGACGGATCCCCCGGGGGTGGGTCCTACGAGCAGTACTTC. It specifies CAIDGSPGGGSYEQYF.